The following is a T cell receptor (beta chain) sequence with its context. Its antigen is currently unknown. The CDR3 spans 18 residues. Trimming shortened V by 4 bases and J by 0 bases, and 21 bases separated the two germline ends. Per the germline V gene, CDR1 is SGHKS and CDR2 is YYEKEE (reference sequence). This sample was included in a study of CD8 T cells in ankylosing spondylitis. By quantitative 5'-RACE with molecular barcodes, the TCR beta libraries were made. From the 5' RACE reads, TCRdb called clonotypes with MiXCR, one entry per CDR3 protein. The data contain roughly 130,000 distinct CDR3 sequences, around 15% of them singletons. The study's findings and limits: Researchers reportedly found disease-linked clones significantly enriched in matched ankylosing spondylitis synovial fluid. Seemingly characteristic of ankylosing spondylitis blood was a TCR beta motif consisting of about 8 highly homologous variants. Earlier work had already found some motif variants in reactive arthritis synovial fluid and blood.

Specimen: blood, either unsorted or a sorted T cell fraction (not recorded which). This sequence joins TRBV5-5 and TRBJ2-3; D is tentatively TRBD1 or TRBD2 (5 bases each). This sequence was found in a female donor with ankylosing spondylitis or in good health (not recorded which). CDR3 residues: CASSLRMWDATSTDTQYF. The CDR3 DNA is TGTGCCAGCAGCCTGCGAATGTGGGACGCAACTAGCACAGATACGCAGTATTTT. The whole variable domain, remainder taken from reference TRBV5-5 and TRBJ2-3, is DAGVTQSPTHLIKTRGQQVTLRCSPISGHKSVSWYQQVLGQGPQFIFQYYEKEERGRGNFPDRFSARQFPNYSSELNVNALLLGDSALYLCASSLRMWDATSTDTQYFGPGTRLTVL.